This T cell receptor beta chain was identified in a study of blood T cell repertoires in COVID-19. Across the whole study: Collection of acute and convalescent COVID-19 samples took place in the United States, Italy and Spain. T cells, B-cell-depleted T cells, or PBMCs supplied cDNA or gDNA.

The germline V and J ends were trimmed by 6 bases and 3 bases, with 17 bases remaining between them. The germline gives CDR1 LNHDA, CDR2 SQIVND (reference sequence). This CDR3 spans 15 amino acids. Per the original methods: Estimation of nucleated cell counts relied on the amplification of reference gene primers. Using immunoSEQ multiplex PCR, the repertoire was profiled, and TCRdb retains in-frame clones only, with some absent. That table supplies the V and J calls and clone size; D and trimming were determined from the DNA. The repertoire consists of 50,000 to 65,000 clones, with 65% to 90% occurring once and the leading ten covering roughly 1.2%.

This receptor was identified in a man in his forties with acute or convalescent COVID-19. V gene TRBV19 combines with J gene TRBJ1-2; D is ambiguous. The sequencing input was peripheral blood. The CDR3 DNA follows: TGTGCCAGTAGCCCGAGACGGAGAACCCACTATGGCTACACCTTC. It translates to CASSPRRRTHYGYTF. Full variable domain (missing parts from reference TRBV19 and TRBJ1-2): DGGITQSPKYLFRKEGQNVTLSCEQNLNHDAMYWYRQDPGQGLRLIYYSQIVNDFQKGDIAEGYSVSREKKESFPLTVTSAQKNPTAFYLCASSPRRRTHYGYTFGSGTRLTVV.